This T cell receptor (beta chain) was recorded in a study of blood T cell repertoires in COVID-19. Study-level information: Some COVID-19 samples were acute and others convalescent; all came from the United States, Italy and Spain.

In the study's own analysis: Reference gene primer amplification in the assay estimated nucleated cell counts. Measured with immunoSEQ multiplex PCR; TCRdb has only the in-frame clones, and not every one. V and J calls plus clone size are reproduced from that table; the DNA served to infer D and trimming. The sample yields around 210,000 clones, around four fifths seen once. The length of the CDR3 is 13 residues. V was clipped by 4 bases and J by 9 bases, with 13 bases between them. The germline V gene has CDR1 SNHLY and CDR2 FYNNEI. A Seattle source enrolled patients during active infection and followed them longitudinally.

Material for sequencing was peripheral blood. J is TRBJ1-5 and V is TRBV2; D remains unclear. The sequence derives from a man aged 55-75 years with COVID-19, enrolled during active disease. CDR3 protein: CASSGRPLGPQHF. As DNA, the CDR3 is TGTGCCAGCAGTGGCAGGCCCCTCGGGCCCCAGCATTTT. The full variable domain, its missing parts supplied by reference TRBV2 and TRBJ1-5, is EPEVTQTPSHQVTQMGQEVILRCVPISNHLYFYWYRQILGQKVEFLVSFYNNEISEKSEIFDDQFSVERPDGSNFTLKIRSTKLEDSAMYFCASSGRPLGPQHFGDGTRLSIL.